The sequence of this TCR beta chain was determined in a study of T-cell memory formation after mild COVID-19. Study-level information: TCR clustering was largely donor specific.

The table lists this clonotype with many counts. What it recognizes is unknown. Each CDR3 protein is one row after TCRdb ran MiXCR on the 5' RACE reads. Among roughly 600,000 distinct CDR3 sequences listed, around 17% were seen once. General study points: Clones that contracted clustered mainly in CM and EM if CD4+ and in EMRA if CD8+. Within pre-infection memory, some responding clones were found, suggesting cross-reactive memory joined. Clones contracting over day 15 to 85 were CD4/CD8 balanced, with later expanders leaning CD4+.

The germline gives CDR1 MNHEY, CDR2 SVGAGI. The CDR3 consists of 13 residues. The V gene lost 5 bases and the J gene lost 5 bases, with 12 bases spanning the gap. The sequencing input was PBMCs or a T cell subset sorted from them (not recorded which). This sequence originates from an adult woman who had mild COVID-19 (a few samples of this study predate the infection). Cell type and time point are not known. The rearrangement joins TRBV6-5 to TRBJ1-2; no clear D. The CDR3: CASSNAPSYGYTF. As DNA, the CDR3 is TGTGCCAGCAGTAACGCCCCAAGTTATGGCTACACCTTC.